The text below deals with one T cell receptor (beta chain). This sample stems from a study of blood T cell repertoires in COVID-19. The overall study: Acute-phase and convalescent COVID-19 samples originated in the United States, Italy and Spain. Sources were T cells, B-cell-depleted T cells, or PBMCs; the material itself was cDNA or gDNA.

Trimming removed 8 bases from V and 3 bases from J, with 14 bases in between. Germline V gene data show CDR1 as MNHEY and CDR2 as SVGAGI. CDR3 length: 14 amino acids. The authors' processing: Nucleated cell counts were estimated from reference gene primer amplification. Clones were sequenced by immunoSEQ multiplex PCR, and TCRdb holds only the in-frame ones, with some missing. V and J calls plus clone size are reproduced from that table; the DNA served to infer D and trimming. The table lists 200,000 to 250,000 clones, about 91% of them singletons, with roughly 1.2% in the top ten. Material: peripheral blood. The receptor comes from a man aged 25 to 40 with acute or convalescent COVID-19. The gene calls are TRBV6-5 and TRBJ1-5; a possible D gene is TRBD1 (5 bases). As DNA, the CDR3 is TGTGCCAGCTGCATGGGAGGGGTCAATCAGCCCCAGCATTTT. Translation gives CASCMGGVNQPQHF.